Listed below are T cell receptor beta chains from one sample, sequenced in a study of cytotoxic CD8 clonotypes in ibrutinib-treated CLL. The table came from immunoSEQ multiplex PCR; TCRdb's copy has only in-frame clones and leaves some out. The sample lists about 140,000 clones, over 75% occurring once. The input for sequencing was PBMCs, taken after 36 months of ibrutinib treatment. The source of these receptors is a human donor with chronic lymphocytic leukemia. Both conserved end residues are trimmed from each CDR3.

V gene: TRBV6-1; J gene: TRBJ2-3; CDR3 protein: ASSEVAGGGTDTQY
V gene: TRBV15; J gene: TRBJ1-4; CDR3 protein: ATSPQGGINEKLF
V gene: TRBV2; J gene: TRBJ1-2; CDR3 protein: ATQQDTSTYGYT
V gene: TRBV27; J gene: TRBJ1-5; CDR3 protein: ASRLRGSNQPQH
V gene: TRBV25-1; J gene: TRBJ1-3; CDR3 protein: ATTDRVRNTIY
V gene: TRBV30; J gene: TRBJ1-1; CDR3 protein: AWSLLGGARTEAF
V gene: TRBV4-1; J gene: TRBJ2-7; CDR3 protein: ASSQPGQLYEQY
V gene: TRBV11-2; J gene: TRBJ1-2; CDR3 protein: ASSLRGNGYT
V gene: TRBV7-9; J gene: TRBJ2-2; CDR3 protein: ASSWPRGPSGELF
V gene: TRBV5-1; J gene: TRBJ2-7; CDR3 protein: ASSLGGTSPYEQY
V gene: TRBV19; J gene: TRBJ1-5; CDR3 protein: ASTRRGNQPQH
V gene: TRBV7-9; J gene: TRBJ2-1; CDR3 protein: ASSLSLAGKGSYNEQF
V gene: TRBV5-4; J gene: TRBJ2-7; CDR3 protein: ASSAPTGRGPGEQY
V gene: TRBV6-6; J gene: TRBJ2-6; CDR3 protein: ASSYQGDGANVLT
V gene: TRBV5-8; J gene: TRBJ1-3; CDR3 protein: ASSLWADVGNTIY
V gene: TRBV5-6; J gene: TRBJ1-4; CDR3 protein: ASSLDSDNEKLF
V gene: TRBV2; J gene: TRBJ1-6; CDR3 protein: ASSERTGGRRYNSPLH
V gene: TRBV6-1; J gene: TRBJ2-7; CDR3 protein: ASSIQGPYEQY
V gene: TRBV30; J gene: TRBJ2-3; CDR3 protein: AWTLGFGPDTQY
V gene: TRBV7-8; J gene: TRBJ2-3; CDR3 protein: ASSFIAGVADTQY
V gene: TRBV19; J gene: TRBJ2-1; CDR3 protein: ASSLWSDSYNEQF
V gene: TRBV7-9; J gene: TRBJ2-7; CDR3 protein: ASRGLGAIYEQY
V gene: TRBV18; J gene: TRBJ1-3; CDR3 protein: ASSPDWMMRGNTIY
V gene: TRBV19; J gene: TRBJ1-5; CDR3 protein: ASSIGPHRPQH
V gene: TRBV10-3; J gene: TRBJ1-2; CDR3 protein: AASGGRYGYT
V gene: TRBV28; J gene: TRBJ2-2; CDR3 protein: ASRLPSGELF
V gene: TRBV13; J gene: TRBJ1-1; CDR3 protein: ASSLGQGNTEAF
V gene: TRBV29-1; J gene: TRBJ1-5; CDR3 protein: SVAHGRGQPQH
V gene: TRBV6-6; J gene: TRBJ2-1; CDR3 protein: ASSLGGDRNEQF
V gene: TRBV27; J gene: TRBJ2-7; CDR3 protein: ASSLYKQTFSYEQY
V gene: TRBV18; J gene: TRBJ1-5; CDR3 protein: ASSPVGSAQPQH